These 14 T cell receptor beta chains were sequenced from one sample in a study of cytomegalovirus exposure and HLA in healthy donors (dated 2017 in TCRdb). The library was made by the immunoSEQ multiplex PCR assay. The multiplex PCR relied on a mix of 60 forward primers for TCR Vbeta segments and 13 reverse primers for TCR Jbeta segments. TCRdb obtained this table from immuneACCESS and retained in-frame rearrangements with V and J assigned. These tables miss some clones; where compared with another copy, unresolved V genes account for less than half of the shortfall, and the remainder is unexplained. This sample comprises tens of thousands of clones, roughly 82% of them detected only once. The top ten constitute around 3.2% of the sample. The specimen was PBMCs. All receptors derive from a man aged 25 to 45 in good health and CMV-seropositive.

This chain joins TRBV2 and TRBJ2-2; D is undetermined. The V end lost 6 bases, the J end lost 9 bases, and 8 bases lay between the germline ends. The germline CDR1 and CDR2 sequences are SNHLY and FYNNEI. This CDR3 spans 11 amino acids. CDR3 sequence: CASSETRELFF. The CDR3, as DNA: TGTGCCAGCAGCGAAACAAGGGAGCTGTTTTTT.

This clone was counted between two and nine times. V gene TRBV9 combines with J gene TRBJ2-2; D is unclear. Germline V CDR1 and CDR2: SGDLS, YYNGEE. This CDR3 has 15 amino acids. The V end lost 1 base, the J end lost 0 bases, and 7 bases lay between the germline ends. The CDR3, as DNA: TGTGCCAGCAGCGTATCTACAGCGAACACCGGGGAGCTGTTTTTT. It yields the protein CASSVSTANTGELFF.

The chain has TRBV19 and TRBJ1-5; D might be TRBD1 (6 bases). Germline CDR1 reads LNHDA; CDR2 reads SQIVND (reference sequence). The CDR3 spans 16 residues. Trimming left V 3 bases short and J 0 bases short, with 12 bases between. Written as DNA, the CDR3 is TGTGCCAGTAGTATCGCGACAGGTAATAGCAATCAGCCCCAGCATTTT. Its translation is CASSIATGNSNQPQHF.

DNA for the CDR3: TGTGCCAGTACCAAACAGGGGGTCACTGAAGCTTTCTTT. Its translation is CASTKQGVTEAFF. V and J are TRBV19 and TRBJ1-1; TRBD1 agrees at 8 bases. The V gene's germline CDR1 is LNHDA and CDR2 SQIVND (reference sequence). The CDR3 is 13 residues long. V shed 7 bases, J shed 4 bases, and the junction held 5 bases outside the gene matches. The full variable domain, in which reference TRBV19 and TRBJ1-1 provide the parts outside the CDR3, is DGGITQSPKYLFRKEGQNVTLSCEQNLNHDAMYWYRQDPGQGLRLIYYSQIVNDFQKGDIAEGYSVSREKKESFPLTVTSAQKNPTAFYLCASTKQGVTEAFFGQGTRLTVV.

This clone was observed once. Other DNA sequences within the sample encode an identical CDR3. The gene calls are TRBV18 and TRBJ2-5; no clear D. CDR1 KGHSH and CDR2 LQKENI come from the germline V gene. V was cut by 1 base and J by 1 base, with 7 bases left in between. This CDR3 region has 14 residues. The CDR3: CASSPLGLQETQYF. CDR3 sequence (DNA): TGTGCCAGCTCACCACTGGGCCTCCAAGAGACCCAGTACTTC.

This chain connects TRBV10-3 to TRBJ2-1, with TRBD1 matching 7 bases. The CDR3 runs 14 residues. J gave up 1 base and V 6 bases, and 3 bases lay outside the gene matches. CDR1 is ENHRY and CDR2 is SYGVKD in the germline V gene. The CDR3 region is CAISRQGSYNEQFF. The CDR3 DNA sequence: TGTGCCATCAGCCGACAGGGATCCTACAATGAGCAGTTCTTC.

The chain recombines TRBV28 with TRBJ1-2; 8 nucleotides agree with TRBD1. The J segment lost 4 bases and the V segment lost 2 bases, leaving 0 bases of the junction unmatched. The CDR3 is 13 residues long. CDR1 is MDHEN, CDR2 SYDVKM, per germline. The CDR3 bases are TGTGCCAGCAGTTTACAGGGGGCCTATGGCTACACCTTC. Translated, it gives CASSLQGAYGYTF.

A single count supports this clone. The J gene is TRBJ1-1, the V gene TRBV28; 7 nucleotides align to TRBD1. Germline V gene lookup returns CDR1 MDHEN and CDR2 SYDVKM. The V segment lost 2 bases and the J segment 5 bases; nucleotides outside the gene matches: 8. This CDR3 contains 15 residues. The DNA of the CDR3 is TGTGCCAGCAGTTTAAACGACAGGGTAGGGACTGAAGCTTTCTTT. The encoded protein is CASSLNDRVGTEAFF.

Note on this clone: At one of its ends the junction is not consistent with the germline gene, which may arise from a read error. This sequence joins TRBV5-6 and TRBJ1-2; 12 bases are a match to TRBD1. Germline CDR1 SGHDT, CDR2 YYEEEE. There are 14 residues in the CDR3. CDR3 DNA: TGTGCCAGCAGCCCGGGACAGGGGGCGAGTGGCCACACCTTC. Its protein product is CASSPGQGASGHTF. The full variable domain, completed using reference TRBV5-6 and TRBJ1-2, is DAGVTQSPTHLIKTRGQQVTLRCSPKSGHDTVSWYQQALGQGPQFIFQYYEEEERQRGNFPDRFSGHQFPNYSSELNVNALLLGDSALYLCASSPGQGASGHTFGSGTRLTVV.

The table lists this clone with a few counts. The rearrangement links TRBV4-3 to TRBJ1-5, with D possibly TRBD1 on 5 matching bases. This CDR3 has 15 residues. V lost 1 base to trimming and J lost 4 bases, with 11 bases between them. Per germline, CDR1 LGHNA and CDR2 YSLEER. The CDR3 spells CASSQGRAGNQPQHF. CDR3 bases: TGCGCCAGCAGCCAAGGTAGGGCAGGGAATCAGCCCCAGCATTTT.

CDR3 DNA sequence: TGTGCCACCAGCACCGAGCGGGACTACAATGAGCAGTTCTTC. This translates into CATSTERDYNEQFF. The genes are TRBV15 and TRBJ2-1; TRBD2 matches at 7 bases. Germline V gene lookup returns CDR1 LNHNV and CDR2 YYDKDF (reference sequence). Losses at the gene ends were 4 bases for V and 3 bases for J; bases not matched to a gene: 3. The CDR3 consists of 14 residues.

The rearrangement joins TRBV6-5 to TRBJ1-2; D is possibly TRBD1 (5 bases). Germline V lookup: CDR1 MNHEY, CDR2 SVGAGI. This CDR3 has 13 amino acids. V was shortened by 5 bases and J by 6 bases, with 13 bases between the two germline ends. The CDR3 DNA is TGTGCCAGCAGTGGCCATAAAGGGGATGGCTACACCTTC. It is translated as CASSGHKGDGYTF.

Remarks on this clone: Other DNA sequences from this sample encode an identical CDR3 as well. This chain connects TRBV30 to TRBJ1-5; D not resolved. Trimming left V 0 bases short and J 4 bases short, with 7 bases between. This CDR3 spans 13 amino acids. In germline, CDR1 is GTSNPN, CDR2 SVGIG (reference sequence). CDR3 amino acids: CAWSVPGNQPQHF. The CDR3, as DNA: TGTGCCTGGAGTGTACCCGGGAATCAGCCCCAGCATTTT. Based on the CDR3 plus reference TRBV30 and TRBJ1-5, the full variable domain is SQTIHQWPATLVQPVGSPLSLECTVEGTSNPNLYWYRQAAGRGLQLLFYSVGIGQISSEVPQNLSASRPQDRQFILSSKKLLLSDSGFYLCAWSVPGNQPQHFGDGTRLSIL.

J is TRBJ2-7 and V is TRBV2; 7 bases align to TRBD2. Germline CDR1 is SNHLY and CDR2 is FYNNEI. This CDR3 has 15 residues. The V gene end was trimmed by 2 bases and the J gene end by 2 bases; junction bases not matched to a gene: 6. The CDR3 reads CASSERLAAPYEQYF. DNA for the CDR3: TGTGCCAGCAGTGAAAGGCTAGCGGCCCCCTACGAGCAGTACTTC.